Many counts were recorded for the clone carrying this T cell receptor (beta chain). Its antigen is undetermined. Library preparation (for TCRbeta) was performed with unique molecular identifiers. Each CDR3 protein is one row after TCRdb ran MiXCR on the PCR reads. Of almost 500,000 distinct CDR3 sequences in the sample, 10% were seen once. The V gene lost 5 bases and the J gene lost 3 bases, with 13 bases spanning the gap. This CDR3 has 14 residues. The germline V gene has CDR1 MNHEY and CDR2 SMNVEV (reference sequence). The data were taken from a study of T-cell reconstitution after alpha-beta-depleted transplantation in children. Study-level points and caveats: Reportedly, roughly two months post-transplant, alpha-beta T cells arose from several hundred expanded graft clones. It was surviving recipient T cells and thymic progenitors that gave some patients high TCRbeta diversity at day 60. Newly generated T cells supplied most T-cell counts and diversity one year post-transplant.

The sequencing here drew on PBMCs, taken before TCRalphabeta/CD19-depleted stem cell transplant. V and J are TRBV27 and TRBJ1-2; D is perhaps TRBD1 (5 bases). The sequence derives from a child under 10 years old with inherited bone marrow failure, due to receive a stem cell transplant. CDR3 sequence reads: CASSAPGRHYGYTF. The CDR3 region has the DNA TGTGCCAGCAGTGCCCCGGGACGGCACTATGGCTACACCTTC.